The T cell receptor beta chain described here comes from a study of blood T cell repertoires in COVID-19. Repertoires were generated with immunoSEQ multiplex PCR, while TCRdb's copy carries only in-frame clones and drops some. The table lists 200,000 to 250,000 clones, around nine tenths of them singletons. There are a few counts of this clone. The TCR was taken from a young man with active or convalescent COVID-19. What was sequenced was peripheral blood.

The CDR3 region is CASSSTGTGAYEQYF. For the CDR3, the DNA is TGCGCCAGCAGCTCCACCGGGACAGGGGCCTACGAGCAGTACTTC. J is TRBJ2-7 and V is TRBV5-1; 10 bases map to TRBD1. The CDR3 extends over 15 amino acids. Per the germline V gene, CDR1 is SGHRS and CDR2 is YFSETQ. Trimming removed 3 bases from V and 2 bases from J; junction bases left unmatched: 5.